These T cell receptor beta chains were read from a single sample in a study of T-cell reconstitution after alpha-beta-depleted transplantation in children. MiXCR was run by TCRdb on the PCR reads, yielding one entry per CDR3 protein. The repertoire holds 450,000 to 600,000 distinct CDR3 sequences, with around 17% as singletons. The specimen comprised PBMCs from the stem cell graft donor, sampled from the stem cell graft. These receptors were collected from a human donor who donated a stem cell graft to a child with acute lymphoblastic leukemia. Both conserved end residues are part of each CDR3. The D gene is left open where the match is weak. The size of a clone is reported for some rows only, either as once, few or many, or as a class for expanded clones.

cdr3_length j_call clone_size d_call v_call cdr3_aa cdr3_nt
11 TRBJ2-7 - - TRBV29-1 CSARGAGEQYF TGCAGCGCGAGAGGGGCGGGCGAGCAGTACTTC
13 TRBJ2-1 - - TRBV29-1 CSVPSTVYNEQFF TGCAGCGTACCTTCGACAGTATACAATGAGCAGTTCTTC
13 TRBJ1-2 - TRBD1 TRBV27 CASSFTGAGGYTF TGTGCCAGCAGTTTTACAGGGGCCGGTGGCTACACCTTC
14 TRBJ2-2 - - TRBV12-3/TRBV12-4 CASSLGASAGELFF TGTGCCAGCAGTTTAGGGGCAAGCGCCGGGGAGCTGTTTTTT
15 TRBJ2-2 - - TRBV7-9 CAMTADLSSTGELFF TGTGCCATGACAGCGGACTTGAGTTCCACCGGGGAGCTGTTTTTT
13 TRBJ2-1 - TRBD2 TRBV3-1 CASSLNGGNEQFF TGTGCCAGCAGCCTAAACGGGGGGAATGAGCAGTTCTTC
12 TRBJ1-1 few - TRBV15 CATSRVNTEAFF TGTGCCACCAGCAGGGTAAACACTGAAGCTTTCTTT
11 TRBJ2-1 few - TRBV20-1 CSAWVYNEQFF TGCAGTGCTTGGGTCTACAATGAGCAGTTCTTC
16 TRBJ2-5 - TRBD2 TRBV2 CASYGLAGGKQETQYF TGTGCCAGCTACGGGCTAGCGGGAGGCAAACAAGAGACCCAGTACTTC
14 TRBJ1-1 few - TRBV27 CASRITGTNTEAFF TGTGCCAGCAGAATAACAGGGACGAACACTGAAGCTTTCTTT
13 TRBJ2-1 - - TRBV12-3/TRBV12-4 CASSLVAVWEQFF TGTGCCAGCAGTTTAGTCGCAGTTTGGGAGCAGTTCTTC
14 TRBJ2-7 few TRBD1 TRBV3-1 CASSQNRGSYEQYF TGTGCCAGCAGCCAGAACAGGGGTTCCTACGAGCAGTACTTC
15 TRBJ2-3 few TRBD1 TRBV12-3/TRBV12-4 CASSFWTGSTDTQYF TGTGCCAGCAGTTTCTGGACAGGGAGCACAGATACGCAGTATTTT
14 TRBJ2-1 - TRBD2 TRBV9 CASSAGLAGYEQFF TGTGCCAGCAGCGCGGGACTAGCGGGCTATGAGCAGTTCTTC
19 TRBJ2-5 - TRBD1 TRBV11-2 CASSPLGQGATIRRETQYF TGTGCCAGCAGCCCACTTGGACAGGGAGCAACCATCCGCAGAGAGACCCAGTACTTC
16 TRBJ2-5 few TRBD2 TRBV28 CASSWGAGGPEETQYF TGTGCCAGCAGTTGGGGTGCGGGAGGGCCGGAGGAGACCCAGTACTTC
15 TRBJ1-6 many TRBD1 TRBV7-8 CASSSEGQGNSPLHF TGTGCCAGCAGCTCAGAAGGACAGGGTAATTCACCCCTCCACTTT
15 TRBJ2-1 - TRBD2 TRBV12-3/TRBV12-4 CASSLRTSGRNEQFF TGTGCCAGCAGTTTACGGACTAGCGGGAGGAATGAGCAGTTCTTC
16 TRBJ2-3 - - TRBV15 CATSRVAVSGTDAQYF TGTGCCACCAGCAGAGTAGCCGTCTCGGGCACAGATGCGCAGTATTTT
14 TRBJ2-7 - - TRBV3-1 CASSQEAGSHEQYF TGTGCCAGCAGCCAAGAGGCAGGGAGCCACGAGCAGTACTTC
15 TRBJ2-3 - - TRBV13 CASSLPTAGADTQYF TGTGCCAGCAGCCTCCCCACGGCCGGCGCAGATACGCAGTATTTT
13 TRBJ2-7 - - TRBV5-1 CASSFDQGYEQYF TGCGCCAGCAGCTTCGACCAGGGCTACGAGCAGTACTTC
19 TRBJ2-3 - TRBD2 TRBV2 CASCPQGLAGWGSTDTQYF TGTGCCAGCTGTCCCCAGGGACTAGCGGGATGGGGTAGCACAGATACGCAGTATTTT
14 TRBJ1-5 few - TRBV9 CASSEVGGGQPQHF TGTGCCAGCAGCGAGGTAGGGGGAGGGCAGCCCCAGCATTTT
13 TRBJ2-5 few - TRBV21-1 CASSRWGLRTQYF TGTGCCAGCAGCAGGTGGGGACTTAGAACCCAGTACTTC
15 TRBJ1-1 - TRBD1 TRBV5-5 CASSLWPLTGGEAFF TGTGCCAGCAGCTTGTGGCCCTTGACAGGGGGCGAAGCTTTCTTT
12 TRBJ1-1 few - TRBV20-1 CSATGQHSEAFF TGCAGTGCCACCGGCCAGCATAGTGAAGCTTTCTTT
15 TRBJ1-2 - - TRBV3-1 CASSQETSPNYGYTF TGTGCCAGCAGCCAAGAGACAAGTCCTAACTATGGCTACACCTTC
15 TRBJ2-5 - - TRBV7-9 CASSLVGRGRETQYF TGTGCCAGCAGCTTAGTTGGCAGGGGGAGGGAGACCCAGTACTTC